Listed here are 26 T cell receptor beta chains from one sample, sequenced in a study of Graves' ophthalmopathy and Graves' hyperthyroidism. Researchers took RNA transcripts and amplified TCR beta CDR3 regions from them. The workflow started with a first-round RT-PCR run with HTBI primers and then moved on to a second-round multiplex PCR. TCRdb re-derived calls from the multiplex PCR reads in MiXCR, one entry per CDR3 protein. Counted here are around 1.1 million distinct CDR3 sequences, less than 45% occurring once; the ten biggest clones make up around 10%. The sample was peripheral blood or thyroid tissue (not recorded which). The receptors come from an adult man with Graves' hyperthyroidism.

The chain has TRBV7-2 and TRBJ2-5, with 7 bases identical to TRBD2. The V gene's germline CDR1 is SGHTA and CDR2 FQGNSA. V was clipped by 6 bases and J by 1 base; unmatched bases: 5. The CDR3 spans 14 residues. CDR3 sequence (DNA): TGTGCCAGCAGGCGCGGGGGAACCCAAGAGACCCAGTACTTC. Amino acid sequence: CASRRGGTQETQYF.

There are many counts of this clonotype. This rearrangement joins TRBV20-1 to TRBJ2-5; no clear D. Germline CDR1 DFQATT, CDR2 SNEGSKA (reference sequence). This CDR3 is built from 11 residues. V lost 0 bases to trimming and J lost 5 bases, with 4 bases between them. DNA for the CDR3: TGCAGTGCTAGAGACTGGGAGACCCAGTACTTC. Amino acid sequence: CSARDWETQYF.

This clonotype has at least ten counts. CDR3 nucleotide sequence: TGTGCCAGCAGCTTGACTGACAGCCTGAGCTCCTATAATTCACCCCTCCACTTT. Translated, it gives CASSLTDSLSSYNSPLHF. The chain carries TRBV5-8 and TRBJ1-6; perhaps TRBD1 as D (5 bases). This CDR3 region has 18 residues. V was trimmed by 1 base and J by 0 bases, leaving 14 bases between them. Germline V gene lookup returns CDR1 SGHTS and CDR2 YDEGEE. The full variable domain, its missing parts supplied by reference TRBV5-8 and TRBJ1-6, is EAGVTQSPTHLIKTRGQQATLRCSPISGHTSVYWYQQALGLGLQFLLWYDEGEERNRGNFPPRFSGRQFPNYSSELNVNALELEDSALYLCASSLTDSLSSYNSPLHFGNGTRLTVT.

The chain joins TRBV10-3 to TRBJ1-2, with a weak D call TRBD1 (6 bases). This CDR3 contains 15 residues. The V and J ends lost 3 bases and 2 bases respectively, with 13 bases between them. Germline loops: CDR1 ENHRY, CDR2 SYGVKD. The CDR3 DNA is TGTGCCATCAGTGAACGGACAGCGGGGAACTATGGCTACACCTTC. Its translation is CAISERTAGNYGYTF.

This clonotype has a count of ten or more. The chain joins TRBV7-8 to TRBJ1-3; D is uncertain. CDR3 length equals 15 residues. The ends were cut back, 1 base at V and 2 bases at J, with 9 bases in the middle. CDR1 SGHVS and CDR2 FQNEAQ come from the germline V gene. CDR3 sequence: CASSLGSGTGNTIYF. DNA of the CDR3: TGTGCCAGCAGCTTAGGGTCGGGCACTGGAAACACCATATATTTT.

This clonotype was seen many times. This chain links TRBV7-8 with TRBJ2-2; D might be TRBD1 (5 bases). The CDR3 has 12 residues. CDR1 is SGHVS, CDR2 FQNEAQ, per germline. The V end was cut by 5 bases, the J end by 8 bases, with 9 bases between. The CDR3 DNA reads as TGTGCCAGCAGCCAAGGGGAAGGGGAGCTGTTTTTT. The encoded protein is CASSQGEGELFF.

This chain uses TRBV7-9 with TRBJ1-2, with D possibly TRBD1 on 5 matching bases. Trimming removed 6 bases from V and 12 bases from J, with 17 bases in between. There are 12 residues in the CDR3. CDR1 and CDR2 from the germline V gene are SEHNR and FQNEAQ (reference sequence). The CDR3 sequence is CASRFGTKGNTF. In nucleotides, the CDR3 is TGTGCCAGCAGGTTCGGGACGAAAGGAAACACCTTC.

V is TRBV5-5 and J is TRBJ1-2; D might be TRBD1 (5 bases). In germline, CDR1 is SGHKS, CDR2 YYEKEE (reference sequence). The CDR3 runs to 15 residues. V was pared by 4 bases and J by 8 bases, with 21 bases between. The DNA of the CDR3 is TGTGCCAGCAGCCAAGATAGGGACCCGCCCCGAGGCTACACCTTC. This codes for CASSQDRDPPRGYTF. Based on the CDR3 plus reference TRBV5-5 and TRBJ1-2, the full variable domain is DAGVTQSPTHLIKTRGQQVTLRCSPISGHKSVSWYQQVLGQGPQFIFQYYEKEERGRGNFPDRFSARQFPNYSSELNVNALLLGDSALYLCASSQDRDPPRGYTFGSGTRLTVV.

This chain connects TRBV29-1 to TRBJ1-1; 9 nucleotides match TRBD1. The CDR3 contains 13 residues. CDR1 and CDR2 from the germline V gene are SQVTM and ANQGSEA. V lost 4 bases to trimming and J lost 3 bases; unmatched junction nucleotides: 3. As DNA, the CDR3 is TGCAGCGTTGCACAGGGGGCGCACACTGAAGCTTTCTTT. Encoded protein: CSVAQGAHTEAFF.

Turning to this clonotype: At one end, the junction sequence differs from germline, possibly due to a read error. This rearrangement joins TRBV24-1 to TRBJ1-1; no clear D gene. The germline gives CDR1 KGHDR, CDR2 SFDVKD. This CDR3 spans 13 amino acids. The chain's CDR3 is CASSLIRETEAFF. The CDR3 nucleotides read TGTGCCAGCAGTTTAATAAGGGAAACTGAAGCTTTCTTT.

The chain combines TRBV7-9 with TRBJ1-5; 11 bases are shared with TRBD1. This CDR3 has 20 residues. Germline CDR1 reads SEHNR; CDR2 reads FQNEAQ (reference sequence). V lost 5 bases and J lost 1; bases outside the gene matches: 16. The CDR3 DNA reads TGTGCCAGCAGCCGACGGCCGGGACAGGGGGTTTCTAGAAGCAATCAGCCCCAGCATTTT. It translates to CASSRRPGQGVSRSNQPQHF.

Note on this clonotype: At one boundary the junction diverges from the germline segment, which might be a read error. The chain links TRBV10-2 to TRBJ1-2; maybe TRBD1 (6 bases). The CDR3 loop spans 16 amino acids. The germline CDR1 and CDR2 sequences are WSHSY and SAAADI. As DNA, the CDR3 is TGTGCCAGCAGAAACTCCGGGACAAGACTAAACTATGGCTACACCTTC. Translation gives CASRNSGTRLNYGYTF.

This sequence joins TRBV9 and TRBJ2-5, with 7 bases identical to TRBD2. V shed 4 bases, J shed 1 base, and the junction held 4 bases outside the gene matches. The CDR3 totals 14 residues. Germline loops: CDR1 SGDLS, CDR2 YYNGEE. CDR3 in amino acids: CASSMGGSQETQYF. The CDR3, as DNA: TGTGCCAGCAGCATGGGCGGGAGCCAAGAGACCCAGTACTTC.

This clonotype has a count of ten or more. The CDR3 reads CASSLSSGIGEQYF. CDR3 sequence (DNA): TGTGCCAGCAGCTTATCTAGCGGGATAGGCGAGCAGTACTTC. V gene TRBV7-9 combines with J gene TRBJ2-7; the match to TRBD2 covers 9 bases. The CDR3 runs to 14 residues. Germline trimming cut 2 bases from V and 6 bases from J; bases unmatched to any gene: 5. Germline values: CDR1 SEHNR, CDR2 FQNEAQ (reference sequence).

This clonotype was seen at least ten times. This chain links TRBV7-8 with TRBJ2-7; D unclear. The CDR3 extends over 14 amino acids. Per germline, CDR1 SGHVS and CDR2 FQNEAQ. V was pared by 5 bases and J by 4 bases, with 15 bases between. CDR3 DNA: TGTGCCAGCAGCCGTAGTGCCCTCGTTTACGAGCAGTACTTC. Translating it yields CASSRSALVYEQYF.

Concerning this clonotype itself: No conserved phenylalanine or tryptophan is present at the end of the CDR3, so a read error is the likely explanation. No DNA is shown, since the ends of the CDR3 on it are uncertain; the CDR3 is the one TCRdb lists. The chain has TRBV10-3 and TRBJ2-2. The CDR3 is 10 residues long, ends included. CDR1 is ENHRY, CDR2 SYGVKD, per germline. The CDR3 here is CAISEADRAG.

This clonotype was observed many times. The V call is TRBV11-2, the J call TRBJ1-5; D perhaps matches TRBD1 (5 bases). The CDR3 length is 16 residues. Trimming left V 0 bases short and J 4 bases short, with 13 bases between. Germline loops: CDR1 SGHAT, CDR2 FQNNGV. For the CDR3, the DNA is TGTGCCAGCAGCTTAGATCGAGGAGGGACTAATCAGCCCCAGCATTTT. Translated: CASSLDRGGTNQPQHF.

Of note for this clonotype: This CDR3 fails to terminate in the conserved phenylalanine or tryptophan, so it likely reflects a read error. This chain uses TRBV9 with TRBJ1-4; 8 nucleotides line up with TRBD1. Per germline, CDR1 SGDLS and CDR2 YYNGEE. After removal of 2 bases from V and 7 bases from J, the junction contained 4 bases not matched to a gene. The CDR3 is 14 residues long. The CDR3 DNA follows: TGTGCCAGCAGCGTCGGACAGGGACGTGAAAAACTGTTTCTT. This gives the protein CASSVGQGREKLFL.

The CDR3: CATSRMTGQPQHF. In DNA, the CDR3 is TGTGCCACCAGCAGGATGACAGGGCAGCCCCAGCATTTT. The chain employs TRBV15 and TRBJ1-5; TRBD1 matches at 7 bases. Looked up from germline, CDR1 is LNHNV and CDR2 is YYDKDF (reference sequence). This CDR3 contains 13 residues. The V and J ends lost 3 bases and 7 bases, in that order; junction bases with no gene match: 3.

This clonotype was picked up a small number of times. At one boundary the junction diverges from the germline segment, which might be a read error. The V gene is TRBV13, the J gene TRBJ2-7; TRBD2 matches 8 bases. The V gene's germline CDR1 is PRHDT and CDR2 FYEKMQ (reference sequence). The CDR3 is made up of 12 amino acids. CDR3 nucleotides: TGTGCCAGCAGCTCACGGACTAGCTCCCTTTCTTTC. Its protein product is CASSSRTSSLSF.

This chain uses TRBV29-1 with TRBJ1-2; 11 bases map to TRBD1. CDR3 length: 13 amino acids. Germline loops: CDR1 SQVTM, CDR2 ANQGSEA. J gave up 7 bases and V 7 bases, and 8 bases lay outside the gene matches. The CDR3 here is CSAVPGQGVGYTF. For the CDR3, the DNA is TGCAGCGCAGTCCCGGGACAGGGGGTTGGCTACACCTTC.

This clonotype was detected many times. V gene TRBV13 combines with J gene TRBJ2-7, with 7 bases lining up with TRBD2. Unmatched junction bases numbered 4, after V lost 5 bases and J lost 3 bases. Germline V gene lookup returns CDR1 PRHDT and CDR2 FYEKMQ (reference sequence). The CDR3 is made up of 13 amino acids. The CDR3 spells CASSQGGFYEQYF. CDR3 nucleotide sequence: TGTGCCAGCAGCCAGGGAGGGTTCTACGAGCAGTACTTC.

The chain recombines TRBV12-3 or TRBV12-4 with TRBJ1-5, with a tentative D call TRBD1 (5 bases). The CDR3 covers 12 residues. The V gene lost 3 bases and the J gene lost 11 bases, with 11 bases spanning the gap. In nucleotides, the CDR3 is TGTGCCAGCAGTTTCGCCAGGGAGGCCCAGCATTTT. Residues: CASSFAREAQHF.

The rearrangement uses TRBV30 and TRBJ1-1; the D is unclear. Germline CDR1 reads GTSNPN; CDR2 reads SVGIG (reference sequence). The CDR3 consists of 12 residues. V lost 4 bases, J lost 5 bases, and 11 bases lay in between. The CDR3 is CAWNSPRTEAFF. Written as DNA, the CDR3 is TGTGCCTGGAACTCCCCTAGAACTGAAGCTTTCTTT.

This clonotype was observed a handful of times. The gene calls are TRBV10-3 and TRBJ1-2, with 12 bases aligning to TRBD1. After removal of 10 bases from V and 2 bases from J, the junction contained 11 bases not matched to a gene. The CDR3 has 16 residues. Germline CDR1 ENHRY, CDR2 SYGVKD. CDR3 bases: TGTGCCAGCAGCATTGGGACAGGGGGCGCAAACTATGGCTACACCTTC. Translated: CASSIGTGGANYGYTF.

This clonotype was detected once. A read error is possible here, since a much larger clone lies one base away. The rearrangement joins TRBV5-1 to TRBJ2-5; D is perhaps TRBD1 or TRBD2 (5 bases each). Germline loops: CDR1 SGHRS, CDR2 YFSETQ. This CDR3 contains 15 residues. CDR3 protein: CAGSPPGRSQETQYF. Here the CDR3 DNA reads TGCGCCGGCAGCCCGCCGGGACGGAGTCAAGAGACCCAGTACTTC. Filled out from reference TRBV5-1 and TRBJ2-5, the complete variable domain reads KAGVTQTPRYLIKTRGQQVTLSCSPISGHRSVSWYQQTPGQGLQFLFEYFSETQRNKGNFPGRFSGRQFSNSRSEMNVSTLELGDSALYLCAGSPPGRSQETQYFGPGTRLLVL.